The clone carrying this T cell receptor beta chain was seen only a few times. Its matching antigen is unknown. The data were obtained in a study of T cells in Graves' hyperthyroidism and ophthalmopathy. Overall study findings and caveats: Separating ophthalmopathy from stable hyperthyroidism was achieved by a 13 V-J model. In validation, the model predicted ophthalmopathy. These predictions came a median about 6.5 months before onset.

Amplification of TCR beta CDR3 regions used RNA as the template. RT-PCR in the first round (using the HTBI primer set) targeted the TCR CDR3. TCRdb recomputed calls from the multiplex PCR reads with MiXCR, one row per CDR3 protein. This table has around 600,000 distinct CDR3 sequences, approximately 15% appearing once. CDR1 LGHNA and CDR2 YNFKEQ come from the germline V gene. CDR3 length: 18 residues. The V and J ends lost 1 base and 5 bases respectively, with 18 bases between them. The sample taken for sequencing was blood. V usage is TRBV4-2 and J usage is TRBJ1-6; possibly TRBD1 for D (6 bases). This TCR derives from a woman aged 40 to 50 with Graves' ophthalmopathy. The CDR3 nucleotides are TGTGCCAGCAGCCAAGCCGAGGGAGGGGGGGGGAATAATTCACCCCTCCACTTT. Encoded protein: CASSQAEGGGGNNSPLHF.